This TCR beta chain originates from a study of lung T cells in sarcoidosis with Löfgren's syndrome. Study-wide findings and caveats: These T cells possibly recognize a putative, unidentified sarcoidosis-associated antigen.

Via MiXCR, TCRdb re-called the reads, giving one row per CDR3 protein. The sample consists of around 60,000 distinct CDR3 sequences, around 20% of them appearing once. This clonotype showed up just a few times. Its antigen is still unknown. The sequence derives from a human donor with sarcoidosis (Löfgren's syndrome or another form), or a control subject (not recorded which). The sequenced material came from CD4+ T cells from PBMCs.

The CDR3 bases are TGTGCCAGCAGCCAAGCCGGAACGGCCAACGTCCTGACTTTC. As protein: CASSQAGTANVLTF. V gene TRBV3-1 combines with J gene TRBJ2-6, with D unclear. The CDR3 runs 14 residues. Germline lookup yields CDR1 LGHDT and CDR2 YNNKEL (reference sequence). V lost 1 base to trimming and J lost 6 bases, with 7 bases between them.